These T cell receptor beta chains were read from a single sample in a study of CXCR3-negative and CXCR3-positive naive CD8 T cells. TCRdb processed the 5' RACE reads again and assigns one entry to each CDR3 protein, with no DNA. This table holds 150,000 or so distinct CDR3 sequences. Specimen: naive CXCR3+ CD8+ T cells from blood. Source of these receptors: a human donor in good health. Some clones in this sample may be carry-over from other donors' samples. CDR3s include the opening cysteine and the closing phenylalanine or tryptophan. Fields, in order: J gene, V gene, CDR3 protein.

j_call: TRBJ1-1; v_call: TRBV7-8; cdr3_aa: CATFRGLRGGNTEAFF
j_call: TRBJ2-7; v_call: TRBV29-1; cdr3_aa: CSVEESGKGQSYEQYF
j_call: TRBJ2-5; v_call: TRBV11-2; cdr3_aa: CASSPNKENQYF
j_call: TRBJ2-2; v_call: TRBV7-9; cdr3_aa: CASSGLARATGELFF
j_call: TRBJ1-1; v_call: TRBV7-8; cdr3_aa: CASSLEDREVPVEAFF
j_call: TRBJ1-1; v_call: TRBV29-1; cdr3_aa: CSVGTGHGAFF
j_call: TRBJ2-7; v_call: TRBV11-3; cdr3_aa: CASSLVFGLAGEQYF
j_call: TRBJ2-7; v_call: TRBV20-1; cdr3_aa: CSARAPGQGGYEQYF
j_call: TRBJ2-7; v_call: TRBV7-9; cdr3_aa: CASSPGEGGYGSYEQYF
j_call: TRBJ1-1; v_call: TRBV19; cdr3_aa: CASNPPRGEGTEAFF
j_call: TRBJ2-4; v_call: TRBV4-1; cdr3_aa: CASSQLLGGQGKNIQYF
j_call: TRBJ2-7; v_call: TRBV20-1; cdr3_aa: CSARLGGPYEQYF
j_call: TRBJ2-3; v_call: TRBV29-1; cdr3_aa: CSAATYTDTQYF
j_call: TRBJ1-1; v_call: TRBV29-1; cdr3_aa: CSVETVATEAFF
j_call: TRBJ2-2; v_call: TRBV28; cdr3_aa: CASSFPSAGAGTGELFF
j_call: TRBJ1-6; v_call: TRBV15; cdr3_aa: CATGGQITNSPLHF
j_call: TRBJ2-5; v_call: TRBV25-1; cdr3_aa: CASSDRGPNQETQYF
j_call: TRBJ2-7; v_call: TRBV13; cdr3_aa: CASSFRGTAYEQYF
j_call: TRBJ1-5; v_call: TRBV6-6; cdr3_aa: CASRAGDYSNQPQHF
j_call: TRBJ2-7; v_call: TRBV20-1; cdr3_aa: CSARDRAGYYEQYF
j_call: TRBJ2-2; v_call: TRBV7-3; cdr3_aa: CASTPLGNTGELFF
j_call: TRBJ2-7; v_call: TRBV29-1; cdr3_aa: CSAAGTGSYEQYF
j_call: TRBJ1-6; v_call: TRBV20-1; cdr3_aa: CSARYRASGNSPLHF
j_call: TRBJ2-7; v_call: TRBV5-1; cdr3_aa: CASSWTGSYEQYF
j_call: TRBJ2-3; v_call: TRBV28; cdr3_aa: CASSHGPRTDTQYF
j_call: TRBJ2-7; v_call: TRBV5-1; cdr3_aa: CASSSRDRGREYEQYF
j_call: TRBJ2-1; v_call: TRBV2; cdr3_aa: CASSARGSSYNEQFF
j_call: TRBJ2-1; v_call: TRBV9; cdr3_aa: CASSVEPYISYNEQFF
j_call: TRBJ2-2; v_call: TRBV28; cdr3_aa: CASLRTVTGELFF
j_call: TRBJ2-1; v_call: TRBV4-3; cdr3_aa: CASSHQGQLNEQFF
j_call: TRBJ1-2; v_call: TRBV7-2; cdr3_aa: CASSMGQGAYGYTF
j_call: TRBJ2-7; v_call: TRBV20-1; cdr3_aa: CSAISQRGYSYEQYF
j_call: TRBJ1-2; v_call: TRBV30; cdr3_aa: CAWDPGQSMDYTF
j_call: TRBJ2-1; v_call: TRBV11-2; cdr3_aa: CASSLEGVLGNEQFF
j_call: TRBJ2-3; v_call: TRBV7-6; cdr3_aa: CASSDRSLSITDTQYF
j_call: TRBJ2-1; v_call: TRBV6-2/TRBV6-3; cdr3_aa: CASSYGGQLYNEQFF